The entry below gives a single T cell receptor beta chain sequence along with its context. What it binds is not known. The junction differs from germline at one of its ends, possibly a read error. The CDR3 is 13 amino acids. The germline gives CDR1 SGHTA, CDR2 FQGNSA. Then a second PCR, running roughly 6 to 11 cycles, was carried out with a sample-barcoded 5' primer and a J-beta primer mix. In TCRdb, the 5' RACE reads were re-called with MiXCR into one record per CDR3 protein. There are 870,000 or so distinct CDR3 sequences in the sample; 29% occur only once, and about 18% lies in the top ten. The data stem from a study of blood T cells in healthy people across ages. The study's findings and limits: Naive T cell percentage and TCR beta diversity correlated strongly.

Sequencing was done on a sample of blood. The origin of this receptor is an elderly woman in good health. The chain uses TRBV7-2 and TRBJ2-2; D possibly corresponds to TRBD2 (5 bases). CDR3 coding DNA: TGTGCCAGCAGCTTAGTGTACGCCGGGGAGCGGTTTTTT. It is translated as CASSLVYAGERFF.